The sequence of this T cell receptor beta chain was determined in a study of CD8 T cells in Susac syndrome (dated by TCRdb to 2018 to 2020). About the investigation overall: The study used repertoire sequencing to test whether antigen drove CD8+ T cell activation and differentiation in Susac syndrome. Clonality of the CD8+ T cell repertoire was compared between roughly eleven healthy donors, about 14 Susac syndrome patients and around 16 multiple sclerosis patients.

Peripheral blood CD8+ and CD4+ T cells from healthy donors, Susac syndrome patients and multiple sclerosis patients were profiled by high-throughput TCR beta sequencing. Healthy donors were age- and sex-matched controls. Bulk CD8+ and CD4+ T cells were purified magnetically by negative isolation, whereas CD8+ TEMRA cells were enriched by FACS. Blood was drawn into EDTA tubes, processed within 24 hours, and PBMCs were isolated by density gradient centrifugation. PBMCs intended for TCR sequencing were cryopreserved in liquid nitrogen and thawed later in a water bath at 37 degrees C. The sorted or isolated CD4+, CD8+ and CD8+ TEMRA cells had a purity of 90% or higher. With regard to this clonotype: Which antigen it targets is not known. There are no base qualities to consult, and no much larger clone falls within one base.

Study-wide findings and limitations: The number of individuals in the TCR sequencing and HLA analysis was acknowledged as relatively small.

V sheds 0 bases and J sheds 5 bases, leaving 6 bases between their ends. The CDR3 goes from the cysteine to the phenylalanine over 13 residues. Only the CDR3 DNA is retained, 39 bases long and in frame from the first base. As encoded in the germline V gene (reference sequence), CDR1 is SGHNT while CDR2 is YYREEE. RNA was extracted using the RNeasy kit, and roughly 0.5 to 1 microgram was reverse transcribed with random hexamers. TCR beta CDR3 regions were amplified with the immunoSEQ multiplex PCR assay covering 54 Vbeta and 13 Jbeta segments. PCR amplification bias was corrected using a synthetic template baseline for primer optimization and computational correction. The paper's data handling went like this. Reads were annotated to V, D and J genes according to IMGT and were analyzed with immunoSEQ Analyzer, with only productive sequences retained. To calculate clonality, Shannon entropy was normalized by log2 of the number of productive unique sequences and then subtracted from one. For each patient and control, public and private clones were evaluated within the 100 most prevalent clones. A clone was defined as Susac-specific if it was absent from the healthy and MS cohorts, from roughly 990 published viral clones and from other ImmuneACCESS disease sequences. The public sequencing data were trimmed at Q25 with fastp and processed into clonotypes with MiXCR by TCRdb, which kept only in-frame beta chains. Rows are combined by CDR3 protein, so each entry shows the most common genes and DNA. TCRdb, not the original authors, processed these V and J calls. Within this sample are just over 80,000 distinct CDR3 sequences, with 94% of them counted one time only. Of the sample, about 0.28% falls within the top ten clones.

The specimen sequenced was CD8+ T cells from PBMCs. The TCR was taken from a human donor in good health. This sequence uses TRBV5-4 and TRBJ2-1; the D gene lacks a confident call. The base sequence is TGTGCCAGCAGCTTGGCACCGAACAATGAGCAGTTCTTC. The encoded protein is CASSLAPNNEQFF.